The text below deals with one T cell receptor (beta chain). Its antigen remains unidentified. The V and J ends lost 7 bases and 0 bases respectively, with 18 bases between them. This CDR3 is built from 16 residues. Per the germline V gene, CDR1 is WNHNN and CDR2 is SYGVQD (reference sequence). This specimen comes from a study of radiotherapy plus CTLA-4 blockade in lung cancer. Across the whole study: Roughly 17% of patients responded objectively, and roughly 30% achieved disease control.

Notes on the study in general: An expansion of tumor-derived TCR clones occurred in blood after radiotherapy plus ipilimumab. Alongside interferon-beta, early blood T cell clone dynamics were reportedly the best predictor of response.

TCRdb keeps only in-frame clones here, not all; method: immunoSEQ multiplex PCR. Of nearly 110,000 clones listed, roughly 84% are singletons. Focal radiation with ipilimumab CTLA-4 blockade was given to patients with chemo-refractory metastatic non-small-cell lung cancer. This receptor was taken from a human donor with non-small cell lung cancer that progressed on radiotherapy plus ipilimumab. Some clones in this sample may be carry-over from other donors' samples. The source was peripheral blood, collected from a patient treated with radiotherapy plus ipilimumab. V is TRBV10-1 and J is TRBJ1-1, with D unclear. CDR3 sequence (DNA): TGCGCCAGCAACTTGACGGGAGCCGAGTTGAACACTGAAGCTTTCTTT. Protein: CASNLTGAELNTEAFF.